The present T cell receptor beta chain was sequenced within a study of regulatory T cells in long-lasting Graves disease. In its sample, this clonotype was seen many times. Germline loops: CDR1 SNHLY, CDR2 FYNNEI. Trimming took 7 bases from V and 9 from J, leaving 13 bases between them. The CDR3 spans 12 residues. To make TCR beta libraries, researchers used iRepertoire HTBI primers and Arm-PCR of CDR3 regions. TCRdb called the multiplex PCR reads again in MiXCR, with one record for every CDR3 protein. The sample holds hundreds of thousands of distinct CDR3 sequences, approximately 15% seen once. Time point described: newly diagnosed GD, antithyroid drugs for less than 3 months. Making the TCR library involved RNA that had been extracted from PBMCs. Patient provenance is recorded as an endocrinology department in Xi'an, China. The sample was also linked to a second study, of T cells in Graves' hyperthyroidism and ophthalmopathy. From that report: HTBI primers drove first-round RT-PCR of the TCR CDR3. Blood also carried most thyroid clonotypes expanded above 0.001. A model using 13 V-J features told ophthalmopathy apart from stable hyperthyroidism.

The sample in question was peripheral blood mononuclear cells (PBMCs), obtained at new diagnosis, from a patient treated with antithyroid drugs. This receptor was obtained from a woman aged 30 to 39 with Graves disease. The J gene is TRBJ1-5, the V gene TRBV2; D possibly corresponds to TRBD1 (5 bases). The CDR3 spells CASTTIRGPQHF. The CDR3 region has the DNA TGTGCCAGCACGACTATAAGGGGGCCCCAGCATTTT. The whole variable domain, remainder taken from reference TRBV2 and TRBJ1-5, is EPEVTQTPSHQVTQMGQEVILRCVPISNHLYFYWYRQILGQKVEFLVSFYNNEISEKSEIFDDQFSVERPDGSNFTLKIRSTKLEDSAMYFCASTTIRGPQHFGDGTRLSIL.